The clone carrying this TCR beta chain was picked up one time. This entry belongs to a study of blood T cell repertoires in COVID-19. Study overall: Sample material is recorded as cDNA or gDNA derived from T cells, B-cell-depleted T cells, or PBMCs.

TCRdb keeps only in-frame clones here, not all; method: immunoSEQ multiplex PCR. This table has some 240,000 clones, over 80% appearing once. V was pared by 0 bases and J by 8 bases, with 2 bases of the junction left unmatched. The CDR3 spans 15 residues. The germline gives CDR1 MGHRA, CDR2 YSYEKL. The specimen was peripheral blood. V and J are TRBV4-1 and TRBJ2-1, with TRBD2 matching 12 bases. The sequence derives from a woman aged 70-85 years with COVID-19, enrolled during active disease. The CDR3 nucleotides read TGCGCCAGCAGCCAAGAGACTAGCGGGAGATATGAGCAGTTCTTC. Translated: CASSQETSGRYEQFF.